The text below deals with one T cell receptor (beta chain). The antigen is unknown. Trimming stripped 4 bases from V and 3 bases from J, with 10 bases between. The CDR3 is 13 residues long. Per the germline V gene, CDR1 is SQVTM and CDR2 is ANQGSEA. The record originates from a study of beta chain features in type 1 diabetes. Across the whole study: In all, 107,917,701 sorted cells from all samples were analyzed.

Reverse transcription of all isolated RNA meant that expressed TCRB transcripts were sequenced. Clones were read by immunoSEQ multiplex PCR, and TCRdb kept only the in-frame ones, dropping some. The sample includes 310,000 or so clones, over 12% of them seen just once. Overall study findings and caveats: Moderate but significant shortening of TCRB CDR3s was recorded in all four CD4+ subsets from Type 1 diabetes patients. Because the template was cDNA, high-expressing cells might be over-represented.

Sequenced sample: naive CD4+ T cells from blood. This sequence joins TRBV29-1 and TRBJ1-5; D not resolved. The clonotype comes from a man aged 18-30 years with type 1 diabetes. The CDR3 DNA reads TGCAGCGTTGTCATCGGTTCCAATCAGCCCCAGCATTTT. As protein: CSVVIGSNQPQHF.